One sample yielded the 5 T cell receptor beta chains listed below, sequenced in a study of PD-1 blockade in classical Hodgkin lymphoma. With no exception, relapse followed autologous stem cell transplantation in all patients, and brentuximab vedotin exposure varied. Produced via immunoSEQ multiplex PCR; TCRdb's table is partial and in-frame only. The profile covers approximately 99,000 clones, with about four fifths appearing a single time and under 20% taken by the ten largest. The material sequenced was peripheral blood mononuclear cells (PBMCs), taken before the second cycle of nivolumab. The receptors originated from a human donor with classical Hodgkin lymphoma.

The chain carries TRBV19 and TRBJ1-2, with 9 bases fitting TRBD1. V shed 6 bases, J shed 2 bases, and the junction held 10 bases outside the gene matches. This CDR3 is built from 16 residues. Germline-derived CDR1 and CDR2 are LNHDA and SQIVND (reference sequence). The CDR3 sequence is CASRDRGGDGNYGYTF. The CDR3 coding sequence is TGTGCCAGTAGGGACAGGGGAGGCGATGGCAACTATGGCTACACCTTC. The whole variable domain, filled in from reference TRBV19 and TRBJ1-2, reads DGGITQSPKYLFRKEGQNVTLSCEQNLNHDAMYWYRQDPGQGLRLIYYSQIVNDFQKGDIAEGYSVSREKKESFPLTVTSAQKNPTAFYLCASRDRGGDGNYGYTFGSGTRLTVV.

The V gene is TRBV4-3, the J gene TRBJ2-5; possibly TRBD2 for D (6 bases). The CDR3 spans 14 residues. Germline V gene data show CDR1 as LGHNA and CDR2 as YSLEER. Trimming removed 3 bases from V and 1 base from J, with 9 bases in between. CDR3 region: CASSQTSGQETQYF. The DNA for the CDR3 is TGCGCCAGCAGCCAGACTAGTGGCCAAGAGACCCAGTACTTC.

The chain has TRBV5-1 and TRBJ2-7; TRBD2 might be the D (6 bases). There are 16 residues in the CDR3. V gave up 3 bases and J gave up 4 bases, with 20 bases separating them. Germline CDR1 and CDR2: SGHRS and YFSETQ. The CDR3 DNA is TGCGCCAGCAGCTCGGAGCCCCGGGGGACGGGATACGAGCAGTACTTC. Residues: CASSSEPRGTGYEQYF. The full variable domain, its missing parts supplied by reference TRBV5-1 and TRBJ2-7, is KAGVTQTPRYLIKTRGQQVTLSCSPISGHRSVSWYQQTPGQGLQFLFEYFSETQRNKGNFPGRFSGRQFSNSRSEMNVSTLELGDSALYLCASSSEPRGTGYEQYFGPGTRLTVT.

The chain is built from TRBV7-2 and TRBJ1-2, with D maybe TRBD1 (6 bases). CDR1 and CDR2 from the germline V gene are SGHTA and FQGNSA. The ends were cut back, 6 bases at V and 8 bases at J, with 19 bases in the middle. The CDR3 totals 14 residues. CDR3 in amino acids: CASRSGRGWDGYTF. The CDR3 nucleotides are TGTGCCAGCAGGAGCGGCAGGGGATGGGACGGCTACACCTTC.

The genes are TRBV20-1 and TRBJ2-3, with D hard to call. This CDR3 is 11 amino acids long. Trimming removed 7 bases from V and 6 bases from J, with 11 bases in between. The germline gives CDR1 DFQATT, CDR2 SNEGSKA (reference sequence). CDR3 sequence: CSVPLADTQYF. The CDR3, as DNA: TGCAGTGTTCCTTTGGCGGATACGCAGTATTTT.